The next 14 T cell receptor beta chains were all read from a single sample in a study of T cells in Graves' hyperthyroidism and ophthalmopathy. Amplified TCR beta CDR3 regions came from RNA transcripts. The HTBI primer set served for first-round RT-PCR of the TCR CDR3. From the multiplex PCR reads, TCRdb called clonotypes with MiXCR, one entry per CDR3 protein. The sample carries 600,000 to 900,000 distinct CDR3 sequences, about 17% recorded once. Sequencing was performed on blood. Receptors were obtained from a man aged 18 to 29 with Graves' hyperthyroidism.

This clonotype was observed at least ten times. The V gene is TRBV27, the J gene TRBJ2-6; TRBD2 aligns across 9 bases. Germline CDR1 and CDR2: MNHEY and SMNVEV (reference sequence). The junction had 12 bases not matched to a gene; V was cut back by 4 bases and J by 2 bases. This CDR3 spans 19 amino acids. The CDR3 reads CASSYSSLAGGPGANVLTF. The CDR3 DNA sequence: TGTGCCAGCAGTTATAGTTCTTTGGCGGGAGGGCCTGGGGCCAACGTCCTGACTTTC. The full variable domain, with the rest looked up from reference TRBV27 and TRBJ2-6, is EAQVTQNPRYLITVTGKKLTVTCSQNMNHEYMSWYRQDPGLGLRQIYYSMNVEVTDKGDVPEGYKVSRKEKRNFPLILESPSPNQTSLYFCASSYSSLAGGPGANVLTFGAGSRLTVL.

This clonotype appeared a few times. This sequence joins TRBV28 and TRBJ2-2; D is unresolved. The CDR3 is 15 residues long. The germline V and J ends were trimmed by 5 bases and 8 bases, with 18 bases remaining between them. Germline V gene data show CDR1 as MDHEN and CDR2 as SYDVKM. The DNA for the CDR3 is TGTGCCAGCAGTCCCTCCTTATACCGTATTGGGGAGCTGTTTTTT. Its protein product is CASSPSLYRIGELFF.

This clonotype has a handful of counts. The genes are TRBV30 and TRBJ1-5; D is unresolved. V lost 2 bases and J 3 bases, leaving 8 bases between the germline ends. The CDR3 runs 13 residues. The germline CDR1 and CDR2 sequences are GTSNPN and SVGIG (reference sequence). The CDR3 DNA reads TGTGCCTGGAGTCCCACTTTCAATCAGCCCCAGCATTTT. Its protein is CAWSPTFNQPQHF.

This clonotype was detected many times. The chain carries TRBV6-5 and TRBJ2-1; the D is unclear. Trimming pared 2 bases from V and 6 bases from J, leaving 5 bases between. Germline V gene lookup returns CDR1 MNHEY and CDR2 SVGAGI. This CDR3 has 12 residues. The CDR3 sequence is CASSYRINEQFF. The CDR3 DNA reads TGTGCCAGCAGTTACAGAATCAATGAGCAGTTCTTC.

The chain uses TRBV7-9 and TRBJ2-3, with D perhaps TRBD1 or TRBD2 (6 bases each). The CDR3 loop spans 15 amino acids. With 0 bases removed from V and 9 bases from J, the gap between germline ends came to 16 bases. Germline CDR1 and CDR2: SEHNR and FQNEAQ (reference sequence). The CDR3 spells CASSLAVGAEGTQYF. CDR3 DNA: TGTGCCAGCAGCTTAGCCGTGGGGGCGGAGGGGACGCAGTATTTT.

This chain connects TRBV3-1 to TRBJ2-7; 12 nucleotides line up with TRBD2. V shed 3 bases, J shed 4 bases, and the junction held 13 bases outside the gene matches. The germline CDR1 and CDR2 sequences are LGHDT and YNNKEL (reference sequence). The CDR3 contains 18 residues. The DNA for the CDR3 is TGTGCCAGCAGCCAGGGGCCTTGGGGAGGACTAGCGGGATACGAGCAGTACTTC. Translation: CASSQGPWGGLAGYEQYF.

In its sample, this clonotype was seen many times. This chain links TRBV18 with TRBJ2-5, with TRBD1 matching 10 bases. The germline V gene encodes CDR1 KGHSH and CDR2 LQKENI. J lost 5 bases, V lost 2 bases, and 5 bases had no gene match. This CDR3 is built from 15 residues. The DNA of the CDR3 is TGTGCCAGCTCACCAAGGCGACAGGGGGCGGAGACCCAGTACTTC. It specifies CASSPRRQGAETQYF.

This clonotype occurred many times. The rearrangement uses TRBV12-5 and TRBJ2-3; 7 bases agree with TRBD2. Germline CDR1 is LGHNT and CDR2 is FRNRAP. The V and J ends lost 5 bases and 4 bases, in that order; junction bases with no gene match: 6. This CDR3 is 14 amino acids long. In nucleotides, the CDR3 is TGTGCTAGTGGTACCGGCGGGGGATCAGATACGCAGTATTTT. Protein product: CASGTGGGSDTQYF.

The J gene is TRBJ2-1, the V gene TRBV18; 9 positions match TRBD1. CDR3 size: 17 residues. Germline CDR1 is KGHSH and CDR2 is LQKENI. The V gene end was trimmed by 3 bases and the J gene end by 7 bases; junction bases not matched to a gene: 13. Here the CDR3 DNA reads TGTGCCAGCTCACCCTCGGTGGGGACAGGGTGTTTTAATGAGCAGTTCTTC. This translates into CASSPSVGTGCFNEQFF.

This clonotype appeared a few times. The chain recombines TRBV4-2 with TRBJ2-7; tentatively, D is TRBD1 or TRBD2 (5 bases each). Looked up from germline, CDR1 is LGHNA and CDR2 is YNFKEQ. The CDR3 is made up of 15 amino acids. The ends were cut back, 3 bases at V and 0 bases at J, with 12 bases in the middle. Written as DNA, the CDR3 is TGTGCCAGCAGCCATCCGGGACCGACCTCCTACGAGCAGTACTTC. It yields the protein CASSHPGPTSYEQYF.

The rearrangement joins TRBV4-2 to TRBJ2-5; D gene unclear. Germline CDR1 and CDR2: LGHNA and YNFKEQ. V gave up 4 bases and J gave up 1 base, with 13 bases separating them. CDR3 length: 15 amino acids. DNA for the CDR3: TGTGCCAGCAGCCCGACGAATAGGCTCCAAGAGACCCAGTACTTC. Residues: CASSPTNRLQETQYF.

This chain joins TRBV29-1 and TRBJ2-5; D is ambiguous. The CDR3 length is 13 residues. V dropped 7 bases and J dropped 0 bases, with 12 bases sitting between them. Germline V lookup: CDR1 SQVTM, CDR2 ANQGSEA. The CDR3 sequence: CSALRSYQETQYF. CDR3 sequence (DNA): TGCAGCGCCCTGAGGAGCTACCAAGAGACCCAGTACTTC.

This clonotype was picked up a small number of times. The chain employs TRBV19 and TRBJ2-1, with 7 bases fitting TRBD2. V lost 3 bases to trimming and J lost 9 bases; unmatched junction nucleotides: 20. CDR1 and CDR2 from the germline V gene are LNHDA and SQIVND (reference sequence). The CDR3 sequence is 18 residues long. The CDR3 protein is CASSIGDRRTRKFGEQFF. The CDR3 coding sequence is TGTGCCAGTAGTATCGGAGACAGACGGACTAGAAAGTTCGGTGAGCAGTTCTTC. The variable domain in full, with the rest retrieved from reference TRBV19 and TRBJ2-1, is DGGITQSPKYLFRKEGQNVTLSCEQNLNHDAMYWYRQDPGQGLRLIYYSQIVNDFQKGDIAEGYSVSREKKESFPLTVTSAQKNPTAFYLCASSIGDRRTRKFGEQFFGPGTRLTVL.

This clonotype was detected ten times or more. This chain connects TRBV7-2 to TRBJ2-6, with a possible D match to TRBD1 (5 bases). From germline, CDR1 is SGHTA and CDR2 FQGNSA. Trimming stripped 5 bases from V and 0 bases from J, with 11 bases between. This CDR3 spans 16 amino acids. For the CDR3, the DNA is TGTGCCAGCAGCCATAGACAGTTCTCTGGGGCCAACGTCCTGACTTTC. Residues: CASSHRQFSGANVLTF.